The next 11 T cell receptor beta chains were all read from a single sample in a study of T cell responses to AZD1222 COVID-19 vaccine. The data were produced by immunoSEQ multiplex PCR, yet TCRdb's version contains in-frame clones alone and is incomplete. The data contain roughly 130,000 clones, 86% of them seen just once; the ten biggest clones take up approximately 12%. The sequences come from peripheral blood, collected on day 0 of AZD1222 vaccination. These receptors came from an adult in good health.

The V and J genes are TRBV21-1 and TRBJ1-1. TRBV21-1 is annotated as a pseudogene. This CDR3 contains 16 residues. CDR3 loop: CASSKGGRTHNTEAFF. The CDR3 coding sequence is TGTGCCAGCAGCAAAGGAGGCAGAACACATAACACTGAAGCTTTCTTT.

The CDR3 nucleotides read TGTGCCAGCAGTTTTAAGATTGGGCTAGCGGGAGTGAGCTCCTACAATGAGCAGTTCTTC. Encoded protein: CASSFKIGLAGVSSYNEQFF. J is TRBJ2-1 and V is TRBV28; 10 bases are a match to TRBD2. The CDR3 sequence is 20 residues long. Germline V gene data show CDR1 as MDHEN and CDR2 as SYDVKM. Losses at the gene ends were 3 bases for V and 0 bases for J; bases not matched to a gene: 14.

The chain couples TRBV11-2 to TRBJ1-1; D is possibly TRBD1 (6 bases). The CDR3 has 15 amino acids. The ends were cut back, 5 bases at V and 4 bases at J, with 17 bases in the middle. CDR1 is SGHAT and CDR2 is FQNNGV in the germline V gene. The CDR3 sequence: CASSPGTHQSTEAFF. The CDR3 coding sequence is TGTGCCAGCAGCCCCGGGACACACCAGAGCACTGAAGCTTTCTTT.

The gene calls are TRBV9 and TRBJ2-1, with a tentative D call TRBD2 (7 bases). Germline CDR1 reads SGDLS; CDR2 reads YYNGEE. This CDR3 is built from 13 residues. Trimming took off 3 bases at V and 11 bases at J, with 15 bases between the two ends. The chain's CDR3 is CASSALQGGQQFF. CDR3 nucleotide sequence: TGTGCCAGCAGCGCTTTACAGGGAGGGCAGCAGTTCTTC. Filled out from reference TRBV9 and TRBJ2-1, the complete variable domain reads DSGVTQTPKHLITATGQRVTLRCSPRSGDLSVYWYQQSLDQGLQFLIQYYNGEERAKGNILERFSAQQFPDLHSELNLSSLELGDSALYFCASSALQGGQQFFGPGTRLTVL.

The chain couples TRBV5-8 to TRBJ2-2; 8 nucleotides line up with TRBD2. V was pared by 2 bases and J by 3 bases, with 6 bases of the junction left unmatched. Germline assignment: CDR1 SGHTS and CDR2 YDEGEE. The CDR3 is 16 amino acids. CDR3 nucleotide sequence: TGTGCCAGCAGCTTCCAGCGGGGGTTGGACACCGGGGAGCTGTTTTTT. Its translation is CASSFQRGLDTGELFF.

V usage is TRBV15 and J usage is TRBJ1-4; D is possibly TRBD1 (5 bases). The CDR3 length is 16 residues. Trimming took off 3 bases at V and 8 bases at J, with 19 bases between the two ends. Germline lookup yields CDR1 LNHNV and CDR2 YYDKDF (reference sequence). CDR3 region: CATSRGQGPTTEKLFF. CDR3 sequence (DNA): TGTGCCACCAGCAGGGGCCAGGGACCTACTACGGAAAAACTGTTTTTT.

The chain uses TRBV10-3 and TRBJ1-2; 8 nucleotides agree with TRBD1. Germline values: CDR1 ENHRY, CDR2 SYGVKD. Trimming took 0 bases from V and 6 from J; bases not matched to a gene: 6. The CDR3 runs 15 residues. Written as DNA, the CDR3 is TGTGCCATCAGTGAGTCGATGGGACAGGCGCATGGCTACACCTTC. Protein sequence: CAISESMGQAHGYTF.

V and J are TRBV6-5 and TRBJ2-5; D possibly matches TRBD1 or TRBD2 (6 bases each). The CDR3 loop spans 15 amino acids. Deletions cut 0 bases from V and 3 bases from J, with 11 bases between. Germline V lookup: CDR1 MNHEY, CDR2 SVGAGI. The CDR3 DNA sequence: TGTGCCAGCAGTTACTCTCCAGGGGAGGAAGAGACCCAGTACTTC. Translated: CASSYSPGEEETQYF.

This sequence joins TRBV7-9 and TRBJ2-5; 9 positions match TRBD2. CDR3 length: 16 amino acids. The trim removed 5 bases at V and 1 base at J, leaving 8 bases unmatched. CDR1 is SEHNR, CDR2 FQNEAQ, per germline (reference sequence). In DNA form, the CDR3 reads TGTGCCAGCAGCCAAGGAAATAGCGGGGGCCAAGAGACCCAGTACTTC. Protein sequence: CASSQGNSGGQETQYF.

The chain links TRBV18 to TRBJ1-2; D is undetermined. Germline CDR1 and CDR2: KGHSH and LQKENI. Trimming cost V 3 bases and J 3 bases, with 11 bases left between them. There are 14 residues in the CDR3. CDR3 DNA sequence: TGTGCCAGCTCACCCTCGACGGATTACTATGGCTACACCTTC. Protein: CASSPSTDYYGYTF.

The rearrangement joins TRBV19 to TRBJ1-2, with D unresolved. V dropped 5 bases and J dropped 2 bases, with 9 bases sitting between them. This CDR3 comprises 13 residues. Germline V lookup: CDR1 LNHDA, CDR2 SQIVND (reference sequence). This CDR3 is CASSEQRNYGYTF. CDR3 coding DNA: TGTGCCAGTAGTGAACAGAGGAACTATGGCTACACCTTC. Looking up the rest from reference TRBV19 and TRBJ1-2 gives the full variable domain: DGGITQSPKYLFRKEGQNVTLSCEQNLNHDAMYWYRQDPGQGLRLIYYSQIVNDFQKGDIAEGYSVSREKKESFPLTVTSAQKNPTAFYLCASSEQRNYGYTFGSGTRLTVV.